This T cell receptor beta chain emerged from a study of regulatory T cells in long-lasting Graves disease (dated by TCRdb to the early 2020s). About the investigation overall: Persistent Graves' disease meant more than 5 years of antithyroid drug treatment with TSH receptor autoantibodies that stayed positive. Patients with persistent Graves' disease were compared with patients with newly diagnosed Graves' disease using TCR sequencing and RNA sequencing of peripheral blood. The study took place in China and was registered as a clinical trial. A total of about 35 samples underwent TCR sequencing, from around 13 patients with persistent Graves' disease and around 20 patients with newly diagnosed Graves' disease. In the clinical cohort, patients with persistent Graves' disease had used antithyroid drugs for an average of about 9.3 years.

On the study overall, not on this receptor specifically: Sequencing and analysis were restricted to the TCR beta chain. Compared with newly diagnosed patients, patients with persistent Graves' disease had lower TCR Shannon entropy and fewer highly expanded clones, which suggests clonal expansion. The authors acknowledged the small sample size as a limitation that may reduce accuracy. Peripheral blood alone was examined, since thyroid tissue, which constituted the primary lesion, could not be accessed. More public clonotypes were shared among persistent patients (roughly 3,000) than among newly diagnosed patients (roughly 1,000). Preferential use of TRBV28, TRBJ1-2 and TRBJ2-5 was observed in persistent disease, whereas TRBV20-1 and TRBJ2-1 were favored in newly diagnosed disease.

The library was obtained by multiplex PCR. Data came from an Illumina HiSeq 4000. CDR3 regions were amplified by Arm-PCR with iRepertoire HTBI primers to construct TCR beta libraries. Before sequencing, the PCR products went through gel purification. The original methods were these. Gene usage analysis of CDR3 amino acid clonotypes relied on the 60 or so TRBV and 14 TRBJ segments identified across samples. Filtered high-quality paired reads were merged into contigs using COPE and FqMerger. BLAST was used to align contigs to IMGT TRBV, TRBD and TRBJ reference genes, with CDR3 defined following IMGT. Any clonotype with a frequency above 0.1% was classified as a highly expanded clone. Shannon entropy served as the measure of repertoire diversity, while the Gini coefficient captured V-J evenness. Clonotypes shared by more than one individual were considered public. The public reads were reprocessed in TCRdb via fastp at Q25 and MiXCR, keeping in-frame beta chains. Here each entry gathers all rows of one CDR3 protein and keeps the most common genes and DNA. These V and J calls rely on TCRdb rather than the paper's analysis. The sample records a few hundred thousand distinct CDR3 sequences, around 24% of which are singletons. About a quarter of the sample comes from the top ten.

This clonotype was counted a few times. The specificity of this receptor is unknown. Base quality data are lacking; no much larger clone is found one base away. Clipping removes 0 bases from V and 1 base from J, with 0 as the unmatched junction base count. The CDR3 starts with the cysteine, ends with the phenylalanine, and has 16 residues. Of all the DNA, just the CDR3 is kept, 48 bases in frame from base 1. Sequences MNHEY (CDR1) and SMNVEV (CDR2) are obtained from the germline V gene (reference sequence). The meaning of the sample's time point label: persistent/refractory GD, antithyroid drugs over 5 years with positive TRAb. RNA was extracted from PBMCs in TRIzol for both TCR sequencing and RNA sequencing. The diagnosis of Graves' disease followed American Thyroid Association guidelines. Patients for the study were recruited at an endocrinology department in Xi'an, China. From each patient, approximately 10 milliliters of peripheral blood was collected into an EDTA anticoagulant tube. Ficoll Paque Plus density gradient separation was used to isolate PBMCs, and no further T cell sorting was performed. RNA quality was checked with an Agilent 2100 Bioanalyzer and agarose gel, and concentration with a NanoDrop 2000.

This receptor was obtained from a female donor with Graves disease. In this chain, TRBV27 is recombined with TRBJ2-2; TRBD2 aligns with 9 central bases. The starting material was peripheral blood mononuclear cells (PBMCs), obtained when the disease was refractory, from a patient treated with antithyroid drugs. The CDR3 region: CASSLSSGRNTGELFF. The sequenced DNA is TGTGCCAGCAGTTTATCTAGCGGGAGGAACACCGGGGAGCTGTTTTTT.